This T cell receptor beta chain was identified in a study of cytomegalovirus exposure and HLA in healthy donors. The study's findings and limits: Sequences of the TCR beta chain were said to predict the HLA-A and HLA-B alleles of most subjects accurately. Rare TCR sequences predominated, though certain public TCRs were found in many donors.

Comment on this clone: Its antigen remains unknown.

The PCR used 60 Vbeta and 13 Jbeta primers. As originally analysed: Later work found 65 million to 90 million unique TCR beta chains, with 9 million to 13 million shared. Assay: immunoSEQ multiplex PCR; the TCRdb copy retains only in-frame clones and omits some. D and trimming were read from the DNA, whereas the V and J calls and clone size are those reported in that table. The sample lists roughly 100,000 clones, roughly 75% occurring once. The V end was cut by 3 bases, the J end by 3 bases, with 5 bases between. The CDR3 consists of 12 residues. CDR1 is MGHDK and CDR2 is SYGVNS in the germline V gene.

Input material: PBMCs. The sequence derives from a woman aged 60-75 years in good health and CMV-seronegative. The gene calls are TRBV25-1 and TRBJ1-2; D is unresolved. CDR3: CASSEADYGYTF. The CDR3 nucleotides read TGTGCCAGCAGTGAGGCTGACTATGGCTACACCTTC.